The T cell receptor (beta chain) under discussion was sequenced for a study of T cells in narcolepsy. Background on the study: Enrolled donors included narcolepsy type 1 or type 2 patients and healthy controls.

This table comes from immunoSEQ multiplex PCR, and its TCRdb copy is limited to in-frame clones, with some not included. The data contain some 17,000 clones, around 86% of them singletons. Comments on this clone: Its antigen is currently unknown.

Overall study findings and caveats: Reportedly, autoreactive clonotypes were serially detected in patients' blood but not controls'. In some patient and control memory CD4+ samples, autoreactive clones were absent.

V gave up 2 bases and J gave up 1 base, with 9 bases separating them. The CDR3 is 14 amino acids. Per germline, CDR1 SGHRS and CDR2 YFSETQ. The V gene is TRBV5-1, the J gene TRBJ1-2, with no clear D. The material sequenced was memory (CD45RA-) CD4+ T cells from blood. This sequence was found in a human donor in good health. The CDR3 nucleotides read TGCGCCAGCAGCTTCCAAAATCTTAACTATGGCTACACCTTC. Its protein is CASSFQNLNYGYTF. The full variable domain, in which reference TRBV5-1 and TRBJ1-2 provide the parts outside the CDR3, is KAGVTQTPRYLIKTRGQQVTLSCSPISGHRSVSWYQQTPGQGLQFLFEYFSETQRNKGNFPGRFSGRQFSNSRSEMNVSTLELGDSALYLCASSFQNLNYGYTFGSGTRLTVV.